A single sample is the source of the 17 T cell receptor beta chains below, sequenced in a study of siplizumab effects on memory and regulatory T cells (dated by TCRdb to between 2018 and 2020). Library creation used the immunoSEQ multiplex PCR assay. The table was pulled from immuneACCESS by TCRdb, which kept in-frame rearrangements only. Such tables lose some clones; where checked, under half of the loss comes from unresolved V genes, and the rest has no known cause. The sample yields approximately 82,000 clones; 87% were counted once. The leading ten clones occupy roughly 1.4% of the sample. Specimen: Tregs sorted from blood. Source of these receptors: a human donor in good health.

J is TRBJ1-5 and V is TRBV30; TRBD1 aligns across 8 bases. The length of the CDR3 is 17 residues. Germline V gene sequence: CDR1 GTSNPN, CDR2 SVGIG (reference sequence). The V and J ends lost 4 bases and 2 bases, in that order; junction bases with no gene match: 13. CDR3 sequence (DNA): TGTGCCTGGACGCCGGCAGGGGGCTTGTGGGGCAATCAGCCCCAGCATTTT. This translates into CAWTPAGGLWGNQPQHF.

J is TRBJ1-2 and V is TRBV2; TRBD1 might be the D (5 bases). CDR1 is SNHLY, CDR2 FYNNEI, per germline. The CDR3 extends over 16 amino acids. Trimming removed 0 bases at V and 4 bases at J, with 15 bases between. The CDR3 nucleotides are TGTGCCAGCAGTGAAGCCGATCGGGGCCTCGGCTATGGCTACACCTTC. Residues: CASSEADRGLGYGYTF.

CDR3: CASSQQGLNTEAFF. The CDR3 nucleotides are TGTGCCAGCAGTCAACAGGGCCTGAACACTGAAGCTTTCTTT. The rearrangement joins TRBV6-6 to TRBJ1-1; TRBD1 is a possible D gene (6 bases). This CDR3 has 14 amino acids. The V end lost 5 bases, the J end lost 0 bases, and 10 bases lay between the germline ends. Germline values: CDR1 MNHNY, CDR2 SVGAGI (reference sequence).

In DNA, the CDR3 is TGCGCCAGCAGCTTGGAGCCCGGGGGCTACGAGCAGTACTTC. Translating gives CASSLEPGGYEQYF. This chain links TRBV5-1 with TRBJ2-7, with D possibly matching TRBD2 (6 bases). V lost 0 bases to trimming and J lost 3 bases, with 10 bases between them. This CDR3 comprises 14 residues. Per germline, CDR1 SGHRS and CDR2 YFSETQ.

The V gene is TRBV7-3, the J gene TRBJ2-5; 10 nucleotides agree with TRBD2. The CDR3 totals 15 residues. V was pared by 4 bases and J by 1 base, with 3 bases of the junction left unmatched. CDR1 and CDR2 from the germline V gene are SGHTA and FQGTGA. In DNA form, the CDR3 reads TGTGCCAGCAGCTCTAGCGGGGGCTCCCAAGAGACCCAGTACTTC. Its protein product is CASSSSGGSQETQYF.

The CDR3 here is CASSLMGKGANTEAFF. The CDR3 bases are TGTGCCAGCAGCTTAATGGGGAAAGGGGCGAACACTGAAGCTTTCTTT. The chain joins TRBV7-6 to TRBJ1-1; a possible D gene is TRBD1 (5 bases). This CDR3 region has 16 residues. CDR1 is SGHVS and CDR2 is FNYEAQ in the germline V gene. Trimming cost V 2 bases and J 1 base, with 14 bases left between them. The full variable domain, with the rest looked up from reference TRBV7-6 and TRBJ1-1, is GAGVSQSPRYKVTKRGQDVALRCDPISGHVSLYWYRQALGQGPEFLTYFNYEAQQDKSGLPNDRFSAERPEGSISTLTIQRTEQRDSAMYRCASSLMGKGANTEAFFGQGTRLTVV.

This chain joins TRBV19 and TRBJ2-7; 9 bases align to TRBD1. The V gene's germline CDR1 is LNHDA and CDR2 SQIVND (reference sequence). The J segment lost 4 bases and the V segment lost 7 bases, leaving 8 bases of the junction unmatched. The CDR3 is made up of 14 amino acids. The DNA of the CDR3 is TGTGCCAGTAAGACGGGACAGGGAGGGTACGAGCAGTACTTC. The encoded protein is CASKTGQGGYEQYF.

The chain carries TRBV7-8 and TRBJ2-3; D gene unclear. V lost 6 bases to trimming and J lost 5 bases, with 6 bases between them. This CDR3 is built from 11 residues. Per the germline V gene, CDR1 is SGHVS and CDR2 is FQNEAQ. The CDR3 loop is CASRRGDTQYF. The DNA for the CDR3 is TGTGCCAGCAGGAGAGGAGATACGCAGTATTTT.

The chain links TRBV5-4 to TRBJ2-1; no firm D call. Trimming removed 3 bases from V and 8 bases from J, with 12 bases in between. Germline-derived CDR1 and CDR2 are SGHNT and YYREEE (reference sequence). CDR3 length equals 13 residues. CDR3 in amino acids: CASSSVDADEQFF. The CDR3 region has the DNA TGTGCCAGCAGCTCAGTGGACGCCGATGAGCAGTTCTTC.

The V call is TRBV7-2, the J call TRBJ1-2; 8 nucleotides line up with TRBD1. The CDR3 totals 14 residues. Germline trimming cut 4 bases from V and 3 bases from J; bases unmatched to any gene: 4. In germline, CDR1 is SGHTA, CDR2 FQGNSA. The CDR3 region is CASSSRDRHYGYTF. In DNA, the CDR3 is TGTGCCAGCAGCTCTCGGGACAGGCACTATGGCTACACCTTC. The full variable domain, rest sourced from reference TRBV7-2 and TRBJ1-2, is GAGVSQSPSNKVTEKGKDVELRCDPISGHTALYWYRQSLGQGLEFLIYFQGNSAPDKSGLPSDRFSAERTGGSVSTLTIQRTQQEDSAVYLCASSSRDRHYGYTFGSGTRLTVV.

V usage is TRBV15 and J usage is TRBJ2-4; D gene uncertain. Trimming took 0 bases from V and 7 from J, leaving 13 bases between them. The CDR3 length is 15 residues. The V gene's germline CDR1 is LNHNV and CDR2 YYDKDF (reference sequence). CDR3: CATSRDRANWNIQYF. The CDR3 nucleotides read TGTGCCACCAGCAGAGATCGCGCAAATTGGAACATTCAGTACTTC.

The V and J genes are TRBV28 and TRBJ1-2; 8 nucleotides match TRBD1. Germline V lookup: CDR1 MDHEN, CDR2 SYDVKM. With 3 bases clipped from V and 4 bases from J, the junction kept 7 bases outside the gene matches. The CDR3 extends over 15 amino acids. CDR3: CASSFRTGFSYGYTF. The CDR3 DNA reads as TGTGCCAGCAGTTTCAGGACAGGGTTTAGCTATGGCTACACCTTC.

The chain has TRBV19 and TRBJ2-7; 7 nucleotides agree with TRBD1. Trimming cost V 3 bases and J 2 bases; bases outside gene matches: 7. This CDR3 is 15 amino acids long. Germline values: CDR1 LNHDA, CDR2 SQIVND (reference sequence). CDR3 amino acids: CASSIARDRAYEQYF. Here the CDR3 DNA reads TGTGCCAGTAGTATCGCCCGGGACAGAGCCTACGAGCAGTACTTC.

The CDR3 bases are TGTGCCAGTGGAGAGGGGGCTGGGGCCAACGTCCTGACTTTC. Amino acid sequence: CASGEGAGANVLTF. This rearrangement joins TRBV5-4 to TRBJ2-6, with a weak D call TRBD1 (6 bases). V gave up 8 bases and J gave up 2 bases, with 11 bases separating them. The CDR3 is 14 amino acids. CDR1 is SGHNT, CDR2 YYREEE, per germline (reference sequence).

J is TRBJ1-4 and V is TRBV29-1; D gene uncertain. The CDR3 runs to 12 residues. Trimming cost V 4 bases and J 8 bases, with 11 bases left between them. CDR1 and CDR2 from the germline V gene are SQVTM and ANQGSEA. CDR3 bases: TGCAGCGTTGGGTGGGGTGTAGAAAAACTGTTTTTT. Translation gives CSVGWGVEKLFF.

The chain uses TRBV5-6 and TRBJ1-1; no reliable D call. This CDR3 comprises 15 residues. In germline, CDR1 is SGHDT, CDR2 YYEEEE. V lost 2 bases and J lost 2, with 13 bases in between. The CDR3 DNA follows: TGTGCCAGCAGCTTTGTGGACTGGGATAACACTGAAGCTTTCTTT. Translating gives CASSFVDWDNTEAFF.

This chain links TRBV10-3 with TRBJ1-4, with 9 bases fitting TRBD1. V was pared by 3 bases and J by 11 bases, with 10 bases of the junction left unmatched. Germline CDR1 and CDR2: ENHRY and SYGVKD. This CDR3 is built from 15 residues. CDR3 amino acids: CAISDPNRGPGKLFF. The CDR3 bases are TGTGCCATCAGTGATCCGAACAGGGGGCCGGGGAAACTGTTTTTT.